The source of this T cell receptor beta chain is a study of T cells after yellow fever vaccination. MiXCR, run by TCRdb on the 5' RACE reads, gives a single entry per CDR3 protein. The sample gives hundreds of thousands of distinct CDR3 sequences, around 12% of which show up once; about 16% is in the top ten. This clonotype was observed once. What it binds is not known. General study points: Although the secondary response was weaker, it peaked faster, at day 5 versus 15.

This CDR3 contains 16 residues. V usage is TRBV21-1 and J usage is TRBJ2-6; whether TRBD1, the table's D call, matches the DNA was not checked. TRBV21-1 is shown as a pseudogene. Sequences were derived from PBMCs, sampled on the day of the yellow fever booster vaccination. This TCR came from a man aged 25 to 45 who received the YFV17D yellow fever vaccine. CDR3 coding DNA: TGTGCCAGCAGGAGGACAGGGGTCTCTGGGGCCAACGTCCTGACTTTC. It codes for CASRRTGVSGANVLTF.